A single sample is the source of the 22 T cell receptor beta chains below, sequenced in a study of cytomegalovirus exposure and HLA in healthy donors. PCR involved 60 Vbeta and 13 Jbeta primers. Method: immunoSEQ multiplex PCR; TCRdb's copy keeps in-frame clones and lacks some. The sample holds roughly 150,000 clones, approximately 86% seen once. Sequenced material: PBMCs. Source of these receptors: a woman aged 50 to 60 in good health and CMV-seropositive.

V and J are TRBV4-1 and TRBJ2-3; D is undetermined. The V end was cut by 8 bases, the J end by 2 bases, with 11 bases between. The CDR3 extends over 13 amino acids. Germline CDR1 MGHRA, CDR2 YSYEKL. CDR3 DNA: TGCGCCAGCCGACTCGAGGTCACAGATACGCAGTATTTT. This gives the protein CASRLEVTDTQYF.

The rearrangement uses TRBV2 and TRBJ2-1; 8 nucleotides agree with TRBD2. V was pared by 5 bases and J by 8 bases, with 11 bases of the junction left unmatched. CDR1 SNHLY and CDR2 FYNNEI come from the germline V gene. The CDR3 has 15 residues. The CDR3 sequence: CASSYLSGAGDEQFF. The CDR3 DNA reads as TGTGCCAGCAGTTATCTTAGCGGGGCGGGGGATGAGCAGTTCTTC.

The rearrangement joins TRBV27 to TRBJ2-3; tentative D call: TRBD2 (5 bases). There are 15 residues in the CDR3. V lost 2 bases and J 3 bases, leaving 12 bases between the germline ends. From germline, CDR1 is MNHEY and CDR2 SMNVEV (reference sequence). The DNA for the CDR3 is TGTGCCAGCAGTTTACAAGCTCCGGGGACAGATACGCAGTATTTT. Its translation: CASSLQAPGTDTQYF.

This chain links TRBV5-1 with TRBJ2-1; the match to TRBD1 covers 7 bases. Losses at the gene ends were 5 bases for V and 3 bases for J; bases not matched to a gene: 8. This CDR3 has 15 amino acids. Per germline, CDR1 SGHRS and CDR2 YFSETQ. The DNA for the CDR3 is TGCGCCAGCAGGGTATCTGGGACAGACTACAATGAGCAGTTCTTC. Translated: CASRVSGTDYNEQFF.

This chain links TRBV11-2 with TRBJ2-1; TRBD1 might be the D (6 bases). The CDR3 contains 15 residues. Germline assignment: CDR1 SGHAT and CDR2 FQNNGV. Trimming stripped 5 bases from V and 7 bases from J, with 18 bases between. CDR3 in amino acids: CASSPYRVSGNEQFF. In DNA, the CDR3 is TGTGCCAGCAGCCCTTACAGGGTATCGGGAAATGAGCAGTTCTTC.

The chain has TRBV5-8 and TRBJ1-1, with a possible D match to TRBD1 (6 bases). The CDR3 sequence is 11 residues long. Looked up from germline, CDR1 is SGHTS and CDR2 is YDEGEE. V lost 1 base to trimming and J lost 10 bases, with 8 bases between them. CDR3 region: CASSLTGIAFF. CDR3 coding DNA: TGTGCCAGCAGCTTGACAGGGATAGCTTTCTTT.

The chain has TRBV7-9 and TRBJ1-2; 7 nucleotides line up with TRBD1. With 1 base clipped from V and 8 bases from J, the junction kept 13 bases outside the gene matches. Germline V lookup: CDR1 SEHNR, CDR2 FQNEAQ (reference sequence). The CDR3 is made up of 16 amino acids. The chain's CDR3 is CASSLDGGTVLTGYTF. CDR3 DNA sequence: TGTGCCAGCAGCTTAGATGGGGGGACAGTGCTGACCGGCTACACCTTC.

CDR3 amino acids: CASSSPETGTYEQYF. Written as DNA, the CDR3 is TGTGCCAGCAGCTCCCCGGAGACAGGGACCTACGAGCAGTACTTC. The V and J genes are TRBV7-8 and TRBJ2-7, with 7 bases aligning to TRBD1. After removal of 4 bases from V and 2 bases from J, the junction contained 8 bases not matched to a gene. Per germline, CDR1 SGHVS and CDR2 FQNEAQ. CDR3 length equals 15 residues.

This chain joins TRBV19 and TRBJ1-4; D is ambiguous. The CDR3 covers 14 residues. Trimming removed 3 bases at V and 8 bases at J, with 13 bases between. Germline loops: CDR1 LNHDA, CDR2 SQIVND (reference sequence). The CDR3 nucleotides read TGTGCCAGTAGTATGATCATGGCCGGGGAAAAACTGTTTTTT. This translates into CASSMIMAGEKLFF.

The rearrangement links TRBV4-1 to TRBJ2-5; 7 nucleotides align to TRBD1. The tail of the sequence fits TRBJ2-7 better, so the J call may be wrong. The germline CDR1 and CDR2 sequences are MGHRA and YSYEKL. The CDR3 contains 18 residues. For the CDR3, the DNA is TGCGCCAGCAGCCCCCAACCTCCCGGACAGGCGGTCTCCTACGAGCAGTACTTC. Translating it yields CASSPQPPGQAVSYEQYF.

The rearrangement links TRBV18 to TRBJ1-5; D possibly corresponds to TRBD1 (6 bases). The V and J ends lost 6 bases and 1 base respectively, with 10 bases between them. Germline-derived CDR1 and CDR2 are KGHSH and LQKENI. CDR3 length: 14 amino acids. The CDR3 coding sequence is TGTGCCAGCTCCCAAACAGGGAGCAATCAGCCCCAGCATTTT. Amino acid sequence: CASSQTGSNQPQHF.

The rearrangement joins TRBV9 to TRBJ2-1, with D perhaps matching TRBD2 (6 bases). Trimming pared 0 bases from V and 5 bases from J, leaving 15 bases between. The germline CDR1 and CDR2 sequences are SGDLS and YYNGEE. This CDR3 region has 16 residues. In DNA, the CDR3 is TGTGCCAGCAGCGTAGGCGGGACTCTAGGGGACAATGAGCAGTTCTTC. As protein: CASSVGGTLGDNEQFF.

The CDR3 bases are TGTGCCAGCTCACCGCGGCGGACAGGTTTAGGATACGAGCAGTACTTC. Translated: CASSPRRTGLGYEQYF. V gene TRBV18 combines with J gene TRBJ2-7; TRBD1 matches at 7 bases. The CDR3 contains 16 residues. Germline V gene data show CDR1 as KGHSH and CDR2 as LQKENI. J lost 4 bases, V lost 3 bases, and 12 bases had no gene match.

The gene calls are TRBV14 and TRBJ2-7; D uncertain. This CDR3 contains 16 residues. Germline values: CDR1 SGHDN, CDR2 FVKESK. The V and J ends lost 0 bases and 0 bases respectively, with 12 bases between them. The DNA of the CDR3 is TGTGCCAGCAGCCAAGATTTGGGCCTACACTCCTACGAGCAGTACTTC. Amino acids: CASSQDLGLHSYEQYF.

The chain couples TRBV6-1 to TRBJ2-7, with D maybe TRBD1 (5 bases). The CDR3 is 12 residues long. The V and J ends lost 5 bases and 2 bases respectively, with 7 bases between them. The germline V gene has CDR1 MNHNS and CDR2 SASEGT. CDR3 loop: CASSKTAYEQYF. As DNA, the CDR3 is TGTGCCAGCAGTAAGACAGCCTACGAGCAGTACTTC.

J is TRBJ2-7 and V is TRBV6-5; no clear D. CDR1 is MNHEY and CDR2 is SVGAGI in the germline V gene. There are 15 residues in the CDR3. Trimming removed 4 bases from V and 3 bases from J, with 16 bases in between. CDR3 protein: CASSSPEAASYEQYF. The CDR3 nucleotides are TGTGCCAGCAGTTCCCCCGAGGCGGCGAGCTACGAGCAGTACTTC.

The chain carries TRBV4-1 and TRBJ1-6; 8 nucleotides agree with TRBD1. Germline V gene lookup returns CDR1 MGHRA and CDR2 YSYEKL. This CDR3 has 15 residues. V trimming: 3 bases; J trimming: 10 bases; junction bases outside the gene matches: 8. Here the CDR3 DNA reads TGCGCCAGCAGCCACCCACAGGGGGTGGAATCACCCCTCCACTTT. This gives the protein CASSHPQGVESPLHF.

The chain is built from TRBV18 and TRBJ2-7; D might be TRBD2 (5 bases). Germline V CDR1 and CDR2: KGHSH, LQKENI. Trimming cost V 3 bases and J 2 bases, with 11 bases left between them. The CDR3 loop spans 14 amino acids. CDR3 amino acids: CASSPQEAPYEQYF. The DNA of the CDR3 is TGTGCCAGCTCACCGCAGGAGGCCCCCTACGAGCAGTACTTC.

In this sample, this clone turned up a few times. The CDR3 sequence: CASSYSNPYEQYF. The CDR3 bases are TGTGCCAGCAGTTACTCTAATCCCTACGAGCAGTACTTC. This rearrangement joins TRBV6-6 to TRBJ2-7; the D is unclear. CDR1 and CDR2 from the germline V gene are MNHNY and SVGAGI (reference sequence). Trimming took 0 bases from V and 2 from J, leaving 5 bases between them. The CDR3 loop spans 13 amino acids.

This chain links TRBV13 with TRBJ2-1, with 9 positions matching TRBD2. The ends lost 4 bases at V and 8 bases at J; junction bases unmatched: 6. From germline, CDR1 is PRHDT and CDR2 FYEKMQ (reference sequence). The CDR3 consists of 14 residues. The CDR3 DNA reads TGTGCCAGCAGCTGGGGCGGGGGGGCCGATGAGCAGTTCTTC. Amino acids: CASSWGGGADEQFF.

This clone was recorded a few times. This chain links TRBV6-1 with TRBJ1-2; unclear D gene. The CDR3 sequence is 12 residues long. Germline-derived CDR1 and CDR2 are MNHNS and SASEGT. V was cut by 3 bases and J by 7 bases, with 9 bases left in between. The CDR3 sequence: CASSEAGGGYTF. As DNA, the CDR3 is TGTGCCAGCAGTGAGGCAGGAGGTGGCTACACCTTC.

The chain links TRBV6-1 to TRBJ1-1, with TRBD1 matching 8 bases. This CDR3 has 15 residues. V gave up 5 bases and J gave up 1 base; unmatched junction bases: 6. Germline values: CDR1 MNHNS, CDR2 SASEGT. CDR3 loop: CASSTRQGKNTEAFF. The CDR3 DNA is TGTGCCAGCAGTACTCGACAGGGGAAGAACACTGAAGCTTTCTTT.